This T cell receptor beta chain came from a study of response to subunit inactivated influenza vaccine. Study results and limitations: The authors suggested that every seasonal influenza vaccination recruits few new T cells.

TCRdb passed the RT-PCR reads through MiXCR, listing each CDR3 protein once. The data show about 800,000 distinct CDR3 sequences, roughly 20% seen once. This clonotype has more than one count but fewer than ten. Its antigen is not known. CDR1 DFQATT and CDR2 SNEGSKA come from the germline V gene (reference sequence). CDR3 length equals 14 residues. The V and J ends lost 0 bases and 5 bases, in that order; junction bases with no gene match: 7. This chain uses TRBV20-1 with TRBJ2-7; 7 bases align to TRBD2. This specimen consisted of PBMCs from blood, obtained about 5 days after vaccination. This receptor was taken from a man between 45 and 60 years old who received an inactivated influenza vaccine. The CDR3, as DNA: TGCAGTGCTAGAGATCTTCTAGGGACTAACGAGCAGTACTTC. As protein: CSARDLLGTNEQYF.